Each of the 20 T cell receptor beta chains below was sequenced from the same sample in a study of CD8+CD57+ T cells in acquired aplastic anemia. Using genomic DNA as the template, TCR beta VDJ and CDR3 profiling was carried out. MiXCR, run by TCRdb on the reads, gives a single entry per CDR3 protein. The table has some 150,000 distinct CDR3 sequences, just over 50% seen once. Those patients picked for sequencing had displayed CD8+CD57+ cell expansion on flow cytometry. The sequencing input was sorted CD4+, CD8+, or CD8+CD57+ T cells (not recorded which) from PBMCs. These receptors were obtained from a human donor with aplastic anemia.

The CDR3 loop is CASKPDGYYEQYF. In nucleotides, the CDR3 is TGTGCCAGCAAACCGGACGGGTACTACGAGCAGTACTTC. The J gene is TRBJ2-7, the V gene TRBV28; D gene uncertain. CDR3 length: 13 amino acids. V shed 7 bases and J shed 3 bases, with 13 bases lying between them. Germline V CDR1 and CDR2: MDHEN, SYDVKM. The whole variable domain, remainder taken from reference TRBV28 and TRBJ2-7, is DVKVTQSSRYLVKRTGEKVFLECVQDMDHENMFWYRQDPGLGLRLIYFSYDVKMKEKGDIPEGYSVSREKKERFSLILESASTNQTSMYLCASKPDGYYEQYFGPGTRLTVT.

At least ten counts were recorded for this clonotype. The chain couples TRBV27 to TRBJ2-7, with a tentative D call TRBD2 (5 bases). CDR3 size: 14 residues. CDR1 MNHEY and CDR2 SMNVEV come from the germline V gene (reference sequence). V gave up 5 bases and J gave up 3 bases, with 14 bases separating them. CDR3 in amino acids: CASSLGGPGYEQYF. The CDR3 region has the DNA TGTGCCAGCAGTCTAGGAGGACCGGGCTACGAGCAGTACTTC.

The rearrangement uses TRBV6-5 and TRBJ2-7; D could derive from TRBD1 or TRBD2 (6 bases each). The V gene's germline CDR1 is MNHEY and CDR2 SVGAGI. CDR3 size: 15 residues. With 2 bases removed from V and 7 bases from J, the gap between germline ends came to 18 bases. CDR3 sequence reads: CASSYGSGEVHEQYF. CDR3 sequence (DNA): TGTGCCAGCAGTTACGGGTCAGGGGAGGTTCATGAGCAGTACTTC.

The rearrangement uses TRBV29-1 and TRBJ1-2, with no clear D. The CDR3 length is 12 residues. CDR1 and CDR2 from the germline V gene are SQVTM and ANQGSEA. With 7 bases removed from V and 3 bases from J, the gap between germline ends came to 12 bases. The CDR3 nucleotides read TGCAGCGCTCCTACCGGGGACTATGGCTACACCTTC. Protein product: CSAPTGDYGYTF.

V and J are TRBV18 and TRBJ1-2; D call uncertain. Germline CDR1 KGHSH, CDR2 LQKENI. Deletions cut 0 bases from V and 4 bases from J, with 9 bases between. The CDR3 contains 14 residues. In DNA, the CDR3 is TGTGCCAGCTCACCACCGGAGGAGCCCTATGGCTACACCTTC. The encoded protein is CASSPPEEPYGYTF.

In its sample, this clonotype was seen a few times. CDR3 in amino acids: CASSSRMGQYNEQFF. As DNA, the CDR3 is TGTGCCAGTAGCTCTCGGATGGGACAGTACAATGAGCAGTTCTTC. V and J are TRBV19 and TRBJ2-1, with 7 bases fitting TRBD1. The CDR3 extends over 15 amino acids. From germline, CDR1 is LNHDA and CDR2 SQIVND (reference sequence). The V segment lost 6 bases and the J segment 4 bases; nucleotides outside the gene matches: 9. The whole variable domain, filled in from reference TRBV19 and TRBJ2-1, reads DGGITQSPKYLFRKEGQNVTLSCEQNLNHDAMYWYRQDPGQGLRLIYYSQIVNDFQKGDIAEGYSVSREKKESFPLTVTSAQKNPTAFYLCASSSRMGQYNEQFFGPGTRLTVL.

The rearrangement uses TRBV9 and TRBJ1-3; D is perhaps TRBD1 (5 bases). The CDR3 contains 17 residues. V gave up 4 bases and J gave up 0 bases, with 17 bases separating them. Looked up from germline, CDR1 is SGDLS and CDR2 is YYNGEE. The CDR3: CASSLRWGGSSGNTIYF. The CDR3, as DNA: TGTGCCAGCAGCTTGAGGTGGGGGGGAAGCTCTGGAAACACCATATATTTT.

This clonotype was counted a few times. The chain is built from TRBV2 and TRBJ1-6, with D hard to call. Trimming took 7 bases from V and 5 from J, leaving 9 bases between them. In germline, CDR1 is SNHLY, CDR2 FYNNEI. This CDR3 is built from 13 residues. This CDR3 reads CASKTRNNSPLHF. CDR3 DNA sequence: TGTGCCAGCAAAACTCGGAATAATTCACCCCTCCACTTT.

The V gene is TRBV25-1, the J gene TRBJ2-7, with D perhaps matching TRBD1 (5 bases). The CDR3 has 16 amino acids. V was trimmed by 5 bases and J by 2 bases, leaving 19 bases between them. Germline V gives CDR1 MGHDK, CDR2 SYGVNS. DNA for the CDR3: TGTGCCAGCAGTTACTCGTCAGGGCAGGCCACCTACGAGCAGTACTTC. The encoded protein is CASSYSSGQATYEQYF.

This clonotype was detected many times. The rearrangement uses TRBV7-6 and TRBJ2-7; no clear D. CDR1 SGHVS and CDR2 FNYEAQ come from the germline V gene. The CDR3 length is 14 residues. Deletions cut 1 base from V and 3 bases from J, with 10 bases between. CDR3 nucleotides: TGTGCCAGCAGCTTAGGGCCAGTACTCTACGAGCAGTACTTC. It encodes CASSLGPVLYEQYF.

The gene calls are TRBV20-1 and TRBJ1-1; possibly TRBD1 for D (6 bases). Trimming took off 6 bases at V and 1 base at J, with 15 bases between the two ends. Per germline, CDR1 DFQATT and CDR2 SNEGSKA (reference sequence). This CDR3 spans 14 amino acids. The CDR3 protein is CSASTSRGNTEAFF. The CDR3 nucleotides read TGCAGTGCCAGCACCTCCAGGGGGAACACTGAAGCTTTCTTT.

Turning to this clonotype: Given the absence of the conserved phenylalanine or tryptophan at the CDR3 end, a read error is likely. CDR3 amino acids: CASSLIGGAGYGYTS. CDR3 DNA sequence: TGTGCCAGCAGTTTAATTGGGGGCGCAGGCTATGGCTACACCTCC. V usage is TRBV27 and J usage is TRBJ1-2; tentatively, D is TRBD1 (6 bases). Germline lookup yields CDR1 MNHEY and CDR2 SMNVEV (reference sequence). Trimming removed 2 bases at V and 4 bases at J, with 14 bases between. The CDR3 extends over 15 amino acids.

The J gene is TRBJ1-5, the V gene TRBV25-1; the D gene is possibly TRBD1 (6 bases). V was trimmed by 8 bases and J by 3 bases, leaving 11 bases between them. CDR1 and CDR2 (germline): MGHDK, SYGVNS. The CDR3 is 13 residues long. The CDR3 here is CASALGANQPQHF. The CDR3 nucleotides read TGTGCCAGCGCCCTGGGGGCCAATCAGCCCCAGCATTTT.

This chain joins TRBV12-3 or TRBV12-4 and TRBJ1-2, with TRBD1 identical over 8 bases. Trimming took 5 bases from V and 3 from J; bases not matched to a gene: 2. There are 13 residues in the CDR3. The CDR3 DNA reads TGTGCCAGCAGTGACAGGGGCGACTATGGCTACACCTTC. Protein: CASSDRGDYGYTF.

This clonotype appeared many times. CDR3 coding DNA: TGCGCCAGCAGCCAAGATCCCCACGGACAGGGGGCTAGACAGCCCCAGCATTTT. It is translated as CASSQDPHGQGARQPQHF. The V call is TRBV4-1, the J call TRBJ1-5, with TRBD1 matching over 11 bases. Unmatched junction bases numbered 11, after V lost 0 bases and J lost 7 bases. CDR3 length equals 18 residues. The V gene's germline CDR1 is MGHRA and CDR2 YSYEKL.

This clonotype was counted only a few times. The CDR3 sequence is CSAAGTGGNSPLHF. The CDR3 DNA reads as TGCAGTGCTGCCGGGACAGGTGGAAATTCACCCCTCCACTTT. The chain links TRBV20-1 to TRBJ1-6, with 8 bases matching TRBD1. Germline V gives CDR1 DFQATT, CDR2 SNEGSKA (reference sequence). The CDR3 is 14 residues long. With V trimmed by 5 bases and J by 7 bases, 7 bases remained unmatched.

This chain uses TRBV5-1 with TRBJ2-2, with TRBD1 matching 8 bases. The CDR3 covers 16 residues. Germline CDR1 and CDR2: SGHRS and YFSETQ. Unmatched junction bases numbered 5, after V lost 1 base and J lost 3 bases. Here the CDR3 reads CASSLILTGDTGELFF. As DNA, the CDR3 is TGCGCCAGCAGCTTGATATTGACAGGGGACACCGGGGAGCTGTTTTTT.

CDR3 DNA: TGTGCCACTCAGGACAGGATCTCCTACGAGCAGTACTTC. Translated, it gives CATQDRISYEQYF. This chain uses TRBV24-1 with TRBJ2-7, with 7 nucleotides matching TRBD1. CDR1 is KGHDR and CDR2 is SFDVKD in the germline V gene. Losses at the gene ends were 10 bases for V and 0 bases for J; bases not matched to a gene: 5. This CDR3 spans 13 amino acids.

The chain carries TRBV20-1 and TRBJ2-2; 10 bases agree with TRBD2. This CDR3 region has 18 residues. The germline CDR1 and CDR2 sequences are DFQATT and SNEGSKA (reference sequence). After removal of 6 bases from V and 4 bases from J, the junction contained 17 bases not matched to a gene. The CDR3 coding sequence is TGCAGTGCCTCCGCTCTCAGGGCTAGCGGGGGAGGCACCGGGGAGCTGTTTTTT. It is translated as CSASALRASGGGTGELFF.

V usage is TRBV11-1 and J usage is TRBJ2-3; D gene unclear. Germline CDR1 reads SGHAT; CDR2 reads FQDESV (reference sequence). The CDR3 spans 16 residues. V gave up 1 base and J gave up 2 bases, with 13 bases separating them. CDR3 nucleotides: TGTGCCAGCAGCTTAGGGGTGGGGTTAAACACAGATACGCAGTATTTT. Its translation: CASSLGVGLNTDTQYF.